Listed here are 22 T cell receptor beta chains from one sample, sequenced in a study of blood T cell repertoires in COVID-19. Assay used: immunoSEQ multiplex PCR; TCRdb lists only in-frame clones, some missing. Of 200,000 to 300,000 clones listed, approximately 83% were seen once; the top ten hold more than 2.5%. The sequencing input was peripheral blood. These receptors originate from a woman in her 30s who had recovered from COVID-19.

The chain uses TRBV6-2 or TRBV6-3 and TRBJ2-1; maybe TRBD1 (6 bases). Trimming cost V 8 bases and J 4 bases, with 18 bases left between them. The CDR3 extends over 15 amino acids. Germline V lookup: CDR1 MNHEY, CDR2 SVGEGT. CDR3 bases: TGTGCCAGCGGCCTGACTACAGGGATTTACAATGAGCAGTTCTTC. The encoded protein is CASGLTTGIYNEQFF.

The gene calls are TRBV6-6 and TRBJ2-3; TRBD2 aligns across 12 bases. V trimming: 7 bases; J trimming: 2 bases; junction bases outside the gene matches: 7. This CDR3 comprises 16 residues. Germline assignment: CDR1 MNHNY and CDR2 SVGAGI (reference sequence). The CDR3 region has the DNA TGTGCCAGCACCCCCGGGACTAGCGGGTCCACAGATACGCAGTATTTT. Protein: CASTPGTSGSTDTQYF.

The chain joins TRBV6-5 to TRBJ1-2, with 7 bases matching TRBD1. Germline loops: CDR1 MNHEY, CDR2 SVGAGI. There are 13 residues in the CDR3. V lost 8 bases to trimming and J lost 8 bases; unmatched junction nucleotides: 11. The CDR3 DNA sequence: TGTGCCAGCGGCCTGGGACAGCATGGAGGCTACACCTTC. This encodes CASGLGQHGGYTF.

J is TRBJ2-3 and V is TRBV4-1, with D perhaps TRBD2 (6 bases). CDR3 length equals 15 residues. V was pared by 6 bases and J by 1 base, with 14 bases between. In germline, CDR1 is MGHRA, CDR2 YSYEKL. In nucleotides, the CDR3 is TGCGCCAGCAGTTGGAGCGGAGGGGGCACAGATACGCAGTATTTT. Encoded protein: CASSWSGGGTDTQYF.

This clone has only one observation. The rearrangement uses TRBV6-6 and TRBJ1-2; TRBD1 agrees at 9 bases. Germline V gene data show CDR1 as MNHNY and CDR2 as SVGAGI (reference sequence). With V trimmed by 4 bases and J by 2 bases, 5 bases remained unmatched. The CDR3 contains 15 residues. The CDR3 bases are TGTGCCAGCAGTTTCCGGACAGGGGAAAACTATGGCTACACCTTC. Translation gives CASSFRTGENYGYTF.

On this clone itself: Other DNA sequences in the same sample also yield this CDR3. The rearrangement joins TRBV9 to TRBJ2-1; 7 nucleotides match TRBD2. The CDR3 consists of 15 residues. Germline assignment: CDR1 SGDLS and CDR2 YYNGEE. With 0 bases clipped from V and 1 base from J, the junction kept 1 base outside the gene matches. CDR3 region: CASSVGGGSYNEQFF. The CDR3 DNA reads TGTGCCAGCAGCGTAGGCGGGGGATCCTACAATGAGCAGTTCTTC.

This clone is a singleton in its sample. This sequence joins TRBV11-2 and TRBJ2-7; 12 bases are a match to TRBD2. Germline-derived CDR1 and CDR2 are SGHAT and FQNNGV. The CDR3 runs 17 residues. V was clipped by 5 bases and J by 2 bases; unmatched bases: 10. The CDR3 is CASSPMKSSGGAYEQYF. The CDR3 nucleotides are TGTGCCAGCAGCCCAATGAAGTCTAGCGGGGGGGCCTACGAGCAGTACTTC.

This rearrangement joins TRBV5-8 to TRBJ2-3; weak D call: TRBD1 (6 bases). Germline CDR1 SGHTS, CDR2 YDEGEE. Trimming shortened V by 4 bases and J by 0 bases, and 9 bases separated the two germline ends. The CDR3 loop spans 14 amino acids. Here the CDR3 DNA reads TGTGCCAGCAGCCCCGGACAGAGCACAGATACGCAGTATTTT. This sequence encodes CASSPGQSTDTQYF.

The rearrangement uses TRBV7-8 and TRBJ1-1; tentatively, D is TRBD1 (5 bases). The CDR3 consists of 14 residues. Germline V gene sequence: CDR1 SGHVS, CDR2 FQNEAQ. Trimming stripped 2 bases from V and 0 bases from J, with 7 bases between. CDR3 DNA sequence: TGTGCCAGCAGCTTACAGGGTCTGAACACTGAAGCTTTCTTT. Its translation is CASSLQGLNTEAFF.

The V and J genes are TRBV6-1 and TRBJ2-1, with no clear D. Trimming removed 3 bases from V and 8 bases from J, with 8 bases in between. The CDR3 has 12 residues. Per germline, CDR1 MNHNS and CDR2 SASEGT. CDR3 in DNA: TGTGCCAGCAGTGATGCAGGTTATGAGCAGTTCTTC. Amino acid sequence: CASSDAGYEQFF.

The chain joins TRBV5-1 to TRBJ2-3, with TRBD2 identical over 8 bases. Trimming took 5 bases from V and 2 from J; bases not matched to a gene: 4. Germline CDR1 is SGHRS and CDR2 is YFSETQ. This CDR3 is 14 amino acids long. This CDR3 reads CASRVAGYTDTQYF. The CDR3 DNA sequence: TGCGCCAGCAGGGTAGCGGGGTACACAGATACGCAGTATTTT.

The chain is built from TRBV4-2 and TRBJ1-1; 11 bases map to TRBD1. CDR1 and CDR2 (germline): LGHNA, YNFKEQ. V trimming: 0 bases; J trimming: 3 bases; junction bases outside the gene matches: 9. The CDR3 consists of 18 residues. CDR3 nucleotides: TGTGCCAGCAGCCAAGATTCGAGGACAGGGGGCGTAGACACTGAAGCTTTCTTT. Protein sequence: CASSQDSRTGGVDTEAFF.

The J gene is TRBJ1-4, the V gene TRBV10-2, with TRBD1 identical over 9 bases. The CDR3 loop spans 14 amino acids. The ends lost 6 bases at V and 4 bases at J; junction bases unmatched: 3. Per germline, CDR1 WSHSY and CDR2 SAAADI. CDR3 amino acids: CASRTGGGNEKLFF. The CDR3 DNA sequence: TGCGCCAGCAGGACAGGGGGAGGTAATGAAAAACTGTTTTTT.

The chain has TRBV5-5 and TRBJ1-1; D ambiguous. Trimming stripped 2 bases from V and 2 bases from J, with 13 bases between. Germline assignment: CDR1 SGHKS and CDR2 YYEKEE (reference sequence). The CDR3 has 15 amino acids. The CDR3 nucleotides are TGTGCCAGCAGCTTATTCTCCGGGTCAAACACTGAAGCTTTCTTT. Translating it yields CASSLFSGSNTEAFF.

This clone was detected only once. The chain joins TRBV6-5 to TRBJ2-7; 9 bases match TRBD1. This CDR3 contains 16 residues. Germline values: CDR1 MNHEY, CDR2 SVGAGI. With V trimmed by 0 bases and J by 3 bases, 6 bases remained unmatched. This CDR3 reads CASSYSLMDRGYEQYF. Here the CDR3 DNA reads TGTGCCAGCAGTTACTCCCTAATGGACAGGGGCTACGAGCAGTACTTC.

The chain uses TRBV5-5 and TRBJ1-6, with 8 bases matching TRBD1. CDR3 length equals 15 residues. Germline-derived CDR1 and CDR2 are SGHKS and YYEKEE (reference sequence). V dropped 5 bases and J dropped 7; count of bases not matched to a gene: 8. CDR3 DNA sequence: TGTGCCAGCAGTCGGGGGACAGGTGTCAATTCACCCCTCCACTTT. Amino acids: CASSRGTGVNSPLHF.

The chain has TRBV30 and TRBJ2-7; possibly TRBD1 for D (5 bases). Trimming removed 2 bases from V and 3 bases from J, with 11 bases in between. The CDR3 is 13 amino acids. CDR1 and CDR2 (germline): GTSNPN, SVGIG (reference sequence). The DNA for the CDR3 is TGTGCCTGGAGTCTCCTCCAGGGCTACGAGCAGTACTTC. Its translation is CAWSLLQGYEQYF.

This sequence joins TRBV7-9 and TRBJ1-2; 9 nucleotides line up with TRBD1. CDR1 SEHNR and CDR2 FQNEAQ come from the germline V gene (reference sequence). Germline trimming cut 4 bases from V and 6 bases from J; bases unmatched to any gene: 12. This CDR3 spans 16 amino acids. CDR3 nucleotides: TGTGCCAGCAGCTCACCCCAACAGGGGGCGAAGGATGGCTACACCTTC. Protein product: CASSSPQQGAKDGYTF.

This clone was counted between two and nine times. The rearrangement joins TRBV29-1 to TRBJ2-2; 7 positions match TRBD1. After removal of 7 bases from V and 0 bases from J, the junction contained 2 bases not matched to a gene. The germline gives CDR1 SQVTM, CDR2 ANQGSEA. The CDR3 has 13 residues. CDR3 sequence reads: CSAGTANTGELFF. The CDR3 nucleotides read TGCAGCGCAGGGACAGCGAACACCGGGGAGCTGTTTTTT.

The chain recombines TRBV10-3 with TRBJ2-7; tentative D call: TRBD1 (5 bases). Germline-derived CDR1 and CDR2 are ENHRY and SYGVKD. CDR3 size: 15 residues. The V gene lost 2 bases and the J gene lost 1 base, with 12 bases spanning the gap. The CDR3 here is CAISEPAGPSYEQYF. In DNA, the CDR3 is TGTGCCATCAGTGAGCCAGCAGGGCCATCCTACGAGCAGTACTTC.

This clone was seen just once. The chain joins TRBV5-1 to TRBJ1-2; 9 nucleotides agree with TRBD1. Germline lookup yields CDR1 SGHRS and CDR2 YFSETQ. V dropped 2 bases and J dropped 7; count of bases not matched to a gene: 9. CDR3 length: 15 amino acids. The CDR3 here is CASSLTVGTGSGYTF. The CDR3 coding sequence is TGCGCCAGCAGCTTAACTGTAGGGACAGGGAGTGGCTACACCTTC.

The chain carries TRBV9 and TRBJ2-2; D uncertain. Germline V gene lookup returns CDR1 SGDLS and CDR2 YYNGEE. This CDR3 region has 15 residues. V shed 0 bases and J shed 6 bases, with 12 bases lying between them. In DNA form, the CDR3 reads TGTGCCAGCAGCGTAGACCCCGGGTTCCCCGGGGAGCTGTTTTTT. The encoded protein is CASSVDPGFPGELFF.